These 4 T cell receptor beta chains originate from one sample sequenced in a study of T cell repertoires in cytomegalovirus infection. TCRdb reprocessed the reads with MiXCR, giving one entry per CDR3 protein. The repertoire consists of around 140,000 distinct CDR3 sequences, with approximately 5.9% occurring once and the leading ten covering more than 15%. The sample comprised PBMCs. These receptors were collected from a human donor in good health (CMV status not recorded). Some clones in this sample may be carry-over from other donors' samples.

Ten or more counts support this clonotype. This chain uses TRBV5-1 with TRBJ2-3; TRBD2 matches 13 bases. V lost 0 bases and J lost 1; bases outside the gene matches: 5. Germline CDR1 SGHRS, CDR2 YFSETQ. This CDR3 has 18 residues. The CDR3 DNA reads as TGCGCCAGCAGCTTGGCCCTAGGACTAGCGGGAGGCACAGATACGCAGTATTTT. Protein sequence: CASSLALGLAGGTDTQYF. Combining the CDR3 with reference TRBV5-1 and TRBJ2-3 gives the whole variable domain KAGVTQTPRYLIKTRGQQVTLSCSPISGHRSVSWYQQTPGQGLQFLFEYFSETQRNKGNFPGRFSGRQFSNSRSEMNVSTLELGDSALYLCASSLALGLAGGTDTQYFGPGTRLTVL.

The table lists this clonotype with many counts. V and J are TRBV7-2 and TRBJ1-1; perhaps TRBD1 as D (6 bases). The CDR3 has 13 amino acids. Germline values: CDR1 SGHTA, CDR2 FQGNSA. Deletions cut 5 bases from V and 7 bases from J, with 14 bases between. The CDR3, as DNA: TGTGCCAGCAGCCGTCTCCCACAGGGTGAAGCTTTCTTT. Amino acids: CASSRLPQGEAFF.

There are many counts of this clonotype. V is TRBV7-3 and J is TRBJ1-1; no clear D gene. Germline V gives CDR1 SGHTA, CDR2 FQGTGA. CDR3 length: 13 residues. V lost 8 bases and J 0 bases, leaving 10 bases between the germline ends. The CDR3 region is CASRATMNTEAFF. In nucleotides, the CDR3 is TGTGCCAGCCGGGCGACGATGAACACTGAAGCTTTCTTT.

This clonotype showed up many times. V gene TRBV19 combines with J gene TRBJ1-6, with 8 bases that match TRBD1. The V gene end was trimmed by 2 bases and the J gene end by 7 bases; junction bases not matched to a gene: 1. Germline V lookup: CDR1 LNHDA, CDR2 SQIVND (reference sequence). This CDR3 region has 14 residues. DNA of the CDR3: TGTGCCAGTAGTATACGGGACAGGAATTCACCCCTCCACTTT. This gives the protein CASSIRDRNSPLHF.